These T cell receptor beta chains were read from a single sample in a study of shared clonotypes between healthy human individuals. TCRdb's copy holds only in-frame clones and misses some; the assay was immunoSEQ multiplex PCR. The sample has 1,100,000 or so clones, 75% to 85% seen once. Material: memory CD4+ T cells from PBMCs. These receptors were obtained from a man younger than 35 in good health. Some clones in this sample may be carry-over from other donors' samples. Each CDR3 is given with its conserved first and last residue. The D gene is left open where the match is weak. A row's size may be missing; if present it is once, few, many or a size class.

D	size	V	J	CDR3	DNA
NA	NA	TRBV5-6	TRBJ1-1	CASSLGGGNTEAFF	TGTGCCAGCAGCTTGGGTGGGGGCAACACTGAAGCTTTTTTT
NA	NA	TRBV19	TRBJ2-2	CASKETNTGELFF	TGTGCCAGTAAGGAGACTAACACCGGGGAGCTGTTTTTT
NA	NA	TRBV30	TRBJ2-7	CAWSVLGASAFEQYF	TGTGCCTGGAGTGTACTCGGGGCCTCAGCTTTCGAGCAGTACTTC
NA	NA	TRBV29-1	TRBJ2-5	CSLLLGWGYQETQYF	TGCAGCCTCCTTTTGGGGTGGGGGTACCAAGAGACCCAGTACTTC
TRBD2	NA	TRBV9	TRBJ2-3	CASSVFGGSADTQYF	TGTGCCAGCAGCGTATTTGGCGGGAGCGCAGATACGCAGTATTTT
TRBD2	NA	TRBV28	TRBJ2-5	CASSFGGRSQETQYF	TGTGCCAGCAGTTTCGGCGGGAGGTCCCAAGAGACCCAGTACTTC
TRBD2	NA	TRBV27	TRBJ2-6	CASSPFTSFTSAVLSGANVLTF	TGTGCCAGCAGTCCCTTTACCTCATTTACTAGCGCGGTGCTCTCTGGGGCCAACGTCCTGACTTTC
NA	NA	TRBV5-4	TRBJ2-2	CASSEQVTGELFF	TGTGCCAGCAGCGAGCAGGTCACCGGGGAGCTGTTTTTT
NA	NA	TRBV30	TRBJ1-6	CAWSPGSGNSPLHF	TGTGCCTGGAGCCCAGGGTCGGGAAATTCACCCCTCCACTTT
TRBD1	NA	TRBV28	TRBJ2-3	CASSLPGQGITDTQYF	TGTGCCAGCAGTTTACCGGGACAGGGGATCACAGATACGCAGTATTTT
NA	NA	TRBV6-5	TRBJ2-5	CASGWGETQYF	TGTGCCAGCGGTTGGGGGGAGACCCAGTACTTC
NA	few	TRBV7-3	TRBJ2-2	CASSLSPYPGELFF	TGTGCCAGCAGCTTATCCCCATACCCCGGGGAGCTGTTTTTT
TRBD2	NA	TRBV10-3	TRBJ2-3	CASRTSGRADTQYF	TGTGCCTCCCGGACTAGCGGGAGAGCAGATACGCAGTATTTT
NA	NA	TRBV7-9	TRBJ1-1	CASSPLGGNTEAFF	TGTGCCAGCAGCCCCCTCGGGGGTAACACTGAAGCTTTCTTT
NA	few	TRBV7-2	TRBJ1-1	CASSLGATGEAFF	TGTGCCAGCAGCTTAGGGGCCACTGGCGAAGCTTTCTTT
TRBD1	NA	TRBV10-3	TRBJ2-2	CAISEGLGTGVTGELFF	TGTGCCATCAGTGAAGGTTTAGGGACAGGAGTCACCGGGGAGCTGTTTTTT
NA	NA	TRBV18	TRBJ2-7	CASSPNSYEQYF	TGTGCCAGCTCCCCCAACTCCTACGAGCAGTACTTC
NA	few	TRBV4-3	TRBJ2-5	CASSRFESETQYF	TGCGCCAGCAGCCGATTTGAGTCCGAGACCCAGTACTTC
NA	NA	TRBV2	TRBJ2-7	CASKLGYEQYF	TGTGCCAGCAAGCTAGGATACGAGCAGTACTTC
NA	NA	TRBV28	TRBJ2-7	CASYSRREQYF	TGTGCCAGCTACTCGAGGCGCGAGCAGTACTTC
TRBD1	NA	TRBV10-3	TRBJ1-2	CAITEGQGYGYTF	TGTGCCATCACCGAGGGACAGGGGTACGGCTACACCTTC
TRBD1	NA	TRBV18	TRBJ1-5	CASSERTGSKVGNQPQHF	TGTGCCAGCTCGGAACGGACAGGGAGTAAGGTCGGCAATCAGCCCCAGCATTTT
TRBD1	once	TRBV28	TRBJ2-5	CASSSPPRDRVQQETQYF	TGTGCCAGCAGTTCGCCTCCCCGGGACAGGGTCCAGCAAGAGACCCAGTACTTC
NA	NA	TRBV9	TRBJ2-3	CASSDRLDTQYF	TGTGCCAGCAGCGACCGTTTAGATACGCAGTATTTT
NA	NA	TRBV28	TRBJ2-5	CASSLSGGKTQYF	TGTGCCAGCAGTTTATCTGGGGGCAAGACCCAGTACTTC
NA	NA	TRBV5-1	TRBJ2-1	CASSLEIGSYEQFF	TGCGCCAGCAGCTTGGAGATTGGTTCCTATGAGCAGTTCTTC
TRBD1	NA	TRBV5-1	TRBJ2-4	CASSSRQGMDIQYF	TGCGCCAGCAGCTCCCGACAGGGCATGGACATTCAGTACTTC
TRBD1	NA	TRBV6-6	TRBJ1-2	CASSQGQVPSNYGYTF	TGTGCCAGCAGTCAGGGACAGGTCCCGTCTAACTATGGCTACACCTTC
NA	NA	TRBV6-5	TRBJ2-7	CASSSHGMSYEQYF	TGTGCCAGCAGTTCCCACGGGATGTCCTACGAGCAGTACTTC
TRBD1	NA	TRBV5-5	TRBJ1-4	CASSWTGLDTTNEKLFF	TGTGCCAGCAGTTGGACAGGGTTAGATACAACTAATGAAAAACTGTTTTTT
TRBD1	few	TRBV6-6	TRBJ1-2	CASSDRQGYGYTF	TGTGCCAGCAGTGACCGACAGGGGTATGGCTACACCTTC
NA	NA	TRBV18	TRBJ2-1	CASSPTRGGWGEQFF	TGTGCCAGCTCACCAACAAGGGGTGGGTGGGGTGAGCAGTTCTTC
NA	NA	TRBV19	TRBJ2-2	CASSMMGARTGELFF	TGTGCCAGTAGTATGATGGGGGCGAGGACCGGGGAGCTGTTTTTT
NA	few	TRBV11-1	TRBJ1-1	CASTRQAANTEAFF	TGTGCCAGCACCCGACAGGCCGCGAACACTGAAGCTTTCTTT
TRBD1	once	TRBV7-9	TRBJ1-2	CASSLWGGGDIYGYTF	TGTGCCAGCAGCTTATGGGGAGGGGGCGATATCTATGGCTACACCTTC
NA	NA	TRBV21-1	TRBJ2-7	CASSKGQGAYEQYF	TGTGCCAGCAGCAAGGGACAGGGGGCCTACGAGCAGTACTTC
NA	NA	TRBV29-1	TRBJ2-3	CSGRSGGLTDTQYF	TGCAGCGGTCGCAGCGGAGGCCTCACAGATACGCAGTATTTT
NA	NA	TRBV6-6	TRBJ1-2	CASSLDLYGYTF	TGTGCCAGCAGTCTAGACCTCTATGGCTACACCTTC
NA	NA	TRBV5-1	TRBJ1-2	CASSLKEGRVDGYTF	TGCGCCAGCAGCTTGAAAGAGGGGAGAGTGGATGGCTACACCTTC
NA	NA	TRBV7-9	TRBJ1-2	CASSARSGRDGTGYTF	TGTGCCAGCAGCGCCCGATCCGGGAGGGATGGTACGGGCTACACCTTC
NA	NA	TRBV18	TRBJ2-3	CASSPDTVPDTQYF	TGTGCCAGCTCACCAGATACAGTTCCAGATACGCAGTATTTT
NA	NA	TRBV30	TRBJ1-4	CAWSVKVGSGEKLFF	TGTGCCTGGAGTGTAAAGGTGGGGTCGGGAGAAAAACTGTTTTTT
NA	NA	TRBV5-1	TRBJ2-2	CASSLSRLEIGELFF	TGCGCCAGCAGCTTGAGTAGACTAGAGATCGGGGAGCTGTTTTTT
NA	NA	TRBV30	TRBJ2-1	CAWATGTSGSSKFF	NA
TRBD2	NA	TRBV14	TRBJ2-7	CASSQGLAGGYEQYF	TGTGCCAGCAGCCAAGGACTAGCGGGAGGCTACGAGCAGTACTTC